A single sample is the source of the 20 T cell receptor beta chains below, sequenced in a study of blood T cell repertoires in COVID-19. Sequencing used immunoSEQ multiplex PCR; TCRdb keeps in-frame clones, though not all of them. Of 250,000 to 300,000 clones in the sample, over 75% are singletons; the top ten hold 15%. Sequenced material: PBMCs or T cells enriched from blood (not recorded which). These receptors were taken from a man aged 18 to 29 who had recovered from COVID-19.

The V gene is TRBV2, the J gene TRBJ1-2; 7 positions agree with TRBD1. CDR1 is SNHLY and CDR2 is FYNNEI in the germline V gene. The CDR3 is 14 residues long. The V and J ends lost 7 bases and 4 bases, in that order; junction bases with no gene match: 9. DNA for the CDR3: TGTGCCAGCACCTACGAGGGACAGATCTATGGCTACACCTTC. This sequence encodes CASTYEGQIYGYTF.

J is TRBJ1-1 and V is TRBV19; 9 positions match TRBD1. Germline V gene data show CDR1 as LNHDA and CDR2 as SQIVND (reference sequence). The CDR3 is 14 residues long. Trimming at V came to 6 bases and at J to 4 bases, leaving 6 bases not matched to a gene. The CDR3 DNA reads TGTGCCAGTAGGGAAACAGGGGGCTCCACTGAAGCTTTCTTT. It specifies CASRETGGSTEAFF.

V and J are TRBV7-6 and TRBJ1-3; D might be TRBD1 (6 bases). CDR1 and CDR2 from the germline V gene are SGHVS and FNYEAQ. The V gene lost 5 bases and the J gene lost 4 bases, with 24 bases spanning the gap. The CDR3 loop spans 18 amino acids. The CDR3 spells CASSPTSEGVWSGNTIYF. The CDR3 nucleotides read TGTGCCAGCAGCCCGACCTCAGAGGGGGTTTGGAGCGGAAACACCATATATTTT. Full variable domain (outside the CDR3, taken from reference TRBV7-6 and TRBJ1-3): GAGVSQSPRYKVTKRGQDVALRCDPISGHVSLYWYRQALGQGPEFLTYFNYEAQQDKSGLPNDRFSAERPEGSISTLTIQRTEQRDSAMYRCASSPTSEGVWSGNTIYFGEGSWLTVV.

The chain combines TRBV5-1 with TRBJ2-3; 8 bases are a match to TRBD2. The germline V gene encodes CDR1 SGHRS and CDR2 YFSETQ. This CDR3 has 16 amino acids. The J segment lost 2 bases and the V segment lost 4 bases, leaving 9 bases of the junction unmatched. CDR3 nucleotides: TGCGCCAGCAGCCTCGGGGGACTAGGGTCCACAGATACGCAGTATTTT. Amino acids: CASSLGGLGSTDTQYF.

This chain joins TRBV4-1 and TRBJ2-3; TRBD1 matches at 10 bases. The CDR3 has 15 residues. Germline V gives CDR1 MGHRA, CDR2 YSYEKL. V was pared by 1 base and J by 3 bases, with 1 base of the junction left unmatched. In DNA form, the CDR3 reads TGCGCCAGCAGCCAAGGGACAGGGGGAACAGATACGCAGTATTTT. Translation gives CASSQGTGGTDTQYF.

The V call is TRBV6-1, the J call TRBJ1-3, with TRBD1 matching 7 bases. V shed 2 bases, J shed 11 bases, and the junction held 6 bases outside the gene matches. This CDR3 comprises 13 residues. Per germline, CDR1 MNHNS and CDR2 SASEGT. DNA for the CDR3: TGTGCCAGCAGTGAATCGGGACAGTTCGCCATATATTTT. This codes for CASSESGQFAIYF.

This chain connects TRBV30 to TRBJ1-3; D might be TRBD1 (6 bases). The CDR3 has 14 residues. Trimming pared 4 bases from V and 2 bases from J, leaving 12 bases between. The germline V gene has CDR1 GTSNPN and CDR2 SVGIG (reference sequence). The CDR3 is CAWNQGNTGNTIYF. The CDR3 DNA follows: TGTGCCTGGAACCAGGGGAACACTGGAAACACCATATATTTT.

This chain uses TRBV4-1 with TRBJ2-1; 11 bases map to TRBD2. The length of the CDR3 is 16 residues. J lost 10 bases, V lost 3 bases, and 11 bases had no gene match. Germline V lookup: CDR1 MGHRA, CDR2 YSYEKL. The chain's CDR3 is CASSQATSGIVLEQFF. The CDR3 nucleotides are TGCGCCAGCAGCCAGGCGACTAGCGGGATTGTTCTGGAGCAGTTCTTC.

The chain couples TRBV7-9 to TRBJ1-2, with 9 bases identical to TRBD1. The CDR3 is 15 amino acids. Per germline, CDR1 SEHNR and CDR2 FQNEAQ (reference sequence). Unmatched junction bases numbered 2, after V lost 3 bases and J lost 0 bases. The DNA of the CDR3 is TGTGCCAGCAGCTTCGGGACAGGGACTAACTATGGCTACACCTTC. Protein product: CASSFGTGTNYGYTF.

This chain joins TRBV7-9 and TRBJ2-4; possibly TRBD2 for D (5 bases). Between the trimmed V and J ends, which lost 3 bases and 6 bases, there was a span of 12 bases. This CDR3 has 14 amino acids. Per germline, CDR1 SEHNR and CDR2 FQNEAQ (reference sequence). CDR3 sequence reads: CASSLDLVANIQYF. CDR3 nucleotide sequence: TGTGCCAGCAGCTTGGACTTAGTAGCAAACATTCAGTACTTC. Based on the CDR3 plus reference TRBV7-9 and TRBJ2-4, the full variable domain is DTGVSQNPRHKITKRGQNVTFRCDPISEHNRLYWYRQTLGQGPEFLTYFQNEAQLEKSRLLSDRFSAERPKGSFSTLEIQRTEQGDSAMYLCASSLDLVANIQYFGAGTRLSVL.

The V gene is TRBV7-2, the J gene TRBJ1-1; unclear D gene. The V gene's germline CDR1 is SGHTA and CDR2 FQGNSA. The CDR3 has 13 amino acids. The V gene lost 4 bases and the J gene lost 1 base, with 7 bases spanning the gap. The CDR3 region is CASSWNRNTEAFF. The CDR3 DNA is TGTGCCAGCAGCTGGAACAGGAACACTGAAGCTTTCTTT.

The chain combines TRBV3-1 (or the pseudogene TRBV3-2) with TRBJ2-7; 11 bases agree with TRBD2. CDR1 LGHDT and CDR2 YNNKEL come from the germline V gene (reference sequence). The CDR3 extends over 15 amino acids. J was trimmed by 4 bases and V by 3 bases; bases with no gene match: 5. The CDR3 loop is CASSQVTSGRYEQYF. Here the CDR3 DNA reads TGTGCCAGCAGCCAGGTAACTAGCGGGAGATACGAGCAGTACTTC.

The gene calls are TRBV21-1 and TRBJ1-3; TRBD1, the table's D call, lacks a check against the DNA. TRBV21-1 is a pseudogene segment. This CDR3 contains 15 residues. The CDR3 coding sequence is TGTGCCAGCAGCCACCGGGACAGGGTCGGAAACACCATATATTTT. Protein sequence: CASSHRDRVGNTIYF.

V and J are TRBV19 and TRBJ1-2; TRBD1 is a possible D gene (6 bases). Germline V lookup: CDR1 LNHDA, CDR2 SQIVND (reference sequence). This CDR3 is built from 14 residues. Trimming removed 1 base at V and 8 bases at J, with 14 bases between. The CDR3 region is CASSIVNRVEGYTF. DNA of the CDR3: TGTGCCAGTAGTATAGTGAACAGGGTGGAAGGCTACACCTTC.

The V and J genes are TRBV5-1 and TRBJ2-3; weak D call: TRBD1 (7 bases). Germline lookup yields CDR1 SGHRS and CDR2 YFSETQ. The V gene lost 3 bases and the J gene lost 2 bases, with 13 bases spanning the gap. This CDR3 has 15 amino acids. CDR3 protein: CASSWRGQTTDTQYF. In DNA, the CDR3 is TGCGCCAGCAGCTGGAGGGGACAGACCACAGATACGCAGTATTTT. Together with reference TRBV5-1 and TRBJ2-3, the CDR3 gives the full variable domain: KAGVTQTPRYLIKTRGQQVTLSCSPISGHRSVSWYQQTPGQGLQFLFEYFSETQRNKGNFPGRFSGRQFSNSRSEMNVSTLELGDSALYLCASSWRGQTTDTQYFGPGTRLTVL.

The chain links TRBV7-2 to TRBJ1-2; TRBD1 aligns across 8 bases. The CDR3 length is 16 residues. Germline-derived CDR1 and CDR2 are SGHTA and FQGNSA. The V segment lost 4 bases and the J segment 3 bases; nucleotides outside the gene matches: 10. CDR3 amino acids: CASSSSDRGPYYGYTF. The CDR3 DNA follows: TGTGCCAGCAGCTCCTCAGACAGGGGTCCTTACTATGGCTACACCTTC.

This clone was seen more than once but under ten times. V usage is TRBV5-1 and J usage is TRBJ1-3, with D possibly being TRBD1 (5 bases). CDR3 length equals 16 residues. Trimming cost V 4 bases and J 0 bases, with 14 bases left between them. Germline lookup yields CDR1 SGHRS and CDR2 YFSETQ. In nucleotides, the CDR3 is TGCGCCAGCAGCGCCGGTACAGGCTCCTCTGGAAACACCATATATTTT. It specifies CASSAGTGSSGNTIYF. The full variable domain, completed using reference TRBV5-1 and TRBJ1-3, is KAGVTQTPRYLIKTRGQQVTLSCSPISGHRSVSWYQQTPGQGLQFLFEYFSETQRNKGNFPGRFSGRQFSNSRSEMNVSTLELGDSALYLCASSAGTGSSGNTIYFGEGSWLTVV.

The chain uses TRBV2 and TRBJ2-3, with a possible D match to TRBD2 (7 bases). The germline gives CDR1 SNHLY, CDR2 FYNNEI. The CDR3 totals 11 residues. Trimming took off 8 bases at V and 10 bases at J, with 13 bases between the two ends. The CDR3 is CASGEGDPQYF. CDR3 nucleotide sequence: TGTGCCAGCGGGGAGGGGGATCCGCAGTATTTT.

The chain uses TRBV12-3 or TRBV12-4 and TRBJ2-1, with D perhaps TRBD1 (6 bases). The CDR3 sequence is 12 residues long. The CDR3 DNA reads as TGTGCTACAGAAAACAGGGCCAATGAGCAGTTCTTC. Translated, it gives CATENRANEQFF.

This rearrangement joins TRBV3-1 (or the pseudogene TRBV3-2) to TRBJ2-1; 11 bases agree with TRBD2. V was clipped by 5 bases and J by 0 bases; unmatched bases: 6. The CDR3 is 17 residues long. From germline, CDR1 is LGHDT and CDR2 YNNKEL (reference sequence). This CDR3 reads CASSLVAGGSSYNEQFF. Here the CDR3 DNA reads TGTGCCAGCAGCTTGGTAGCGGGAGGGAGCTCCTACAATGAGCAGTTCTTC.